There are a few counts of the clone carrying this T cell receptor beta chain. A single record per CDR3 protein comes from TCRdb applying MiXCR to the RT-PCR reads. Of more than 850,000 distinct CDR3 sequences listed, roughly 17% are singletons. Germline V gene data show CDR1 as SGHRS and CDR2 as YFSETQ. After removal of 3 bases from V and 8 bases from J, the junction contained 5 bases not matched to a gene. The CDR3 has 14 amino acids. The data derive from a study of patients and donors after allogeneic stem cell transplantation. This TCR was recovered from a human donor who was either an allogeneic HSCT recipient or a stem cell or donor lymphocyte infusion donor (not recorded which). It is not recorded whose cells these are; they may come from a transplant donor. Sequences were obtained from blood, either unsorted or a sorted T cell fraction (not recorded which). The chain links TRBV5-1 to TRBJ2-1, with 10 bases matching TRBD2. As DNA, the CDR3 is TGCGCCAGCAGCTCACCACTAGCGGGGTATGAGCAGTTCTTC. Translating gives CASSSPLAGYEQFF.